One TCR beta chain is described in this entry. This record belongs to a study of blood T cell repertoires in COVID-19. Background on the study: Cohort 3 recovered donors had two negative PCRs, clearance, or symptom resolution. Collection of acute and convalescent COVID-19 samples took place in the United States, Italy and Spain. Nucleic acid was either cDNA or gDNA, and it came from T cells, B-cell-depleted T cells, or PBMCs.

The CDR3 consists of 13 residues. CDR1 is GTSNPN and CDR2 is SVGIG in the germline V gene (reference sequence). The V and J ends lost 3 bases and 4 bases respectively, with 9 bases between them. Libraries were prepared by immunoSEQ multiplex PCR; TCRdb keeps only in-frame clonotypes and omits some of them. This sample has some 330,000 clones, with about 87% found just once. The specimen sequenced was PBMCs or T cells enriched from blood (not recorded which). The chain uses TRBV30 and TRBJ1-4; D might be TRBD1 (5 bases). The sequence was obtained from a man between 35 and 55 years old in a cohort exposed to, infected with or recovered from COVID-19 (not recorded which). The chain's CDR3 is CAWRRQGNEKLFF. The DNA of the CDR3 is TGTGCCTGGAGGCGTCAGGGTAATGAAAAACTGTTTTTT. The whole variable domain, filled in from reference TRBV30 and TRBJ1-4, reads SQTIHQWPATLVQPVGSPLSLECTVEGTSNPNLYWYRQAAGRGLQLLFYSVGIGQISSEVPQNLSASRPQDRQFILSSKKLLLSDSGFYLCAWRRQGNEKLFFGSGTQLSVL.